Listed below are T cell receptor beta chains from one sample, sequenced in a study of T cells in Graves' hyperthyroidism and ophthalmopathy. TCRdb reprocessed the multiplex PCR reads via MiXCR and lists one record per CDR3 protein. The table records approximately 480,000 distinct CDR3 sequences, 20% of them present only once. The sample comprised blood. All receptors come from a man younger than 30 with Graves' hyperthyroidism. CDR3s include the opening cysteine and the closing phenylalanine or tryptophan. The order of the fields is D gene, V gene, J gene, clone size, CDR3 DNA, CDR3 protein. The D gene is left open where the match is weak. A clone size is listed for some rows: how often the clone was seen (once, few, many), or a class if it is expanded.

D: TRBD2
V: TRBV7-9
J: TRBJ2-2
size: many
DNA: TGTGCCAGCAGCCCCGCGGGGGGCGTCGGGGAGCTGTTTTTT
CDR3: CASSPAGGVGELFF

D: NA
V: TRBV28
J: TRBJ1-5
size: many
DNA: TGTGCCAGCACCCACCTGACACTTGGGCCAAATCAGCCCCAGCATTTT
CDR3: CASTHLTLGPNQPQHF

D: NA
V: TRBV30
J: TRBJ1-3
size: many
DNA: TGTGCCTGGAGTGGTCGGACCATATATTTT
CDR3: CAWSGRTIYF

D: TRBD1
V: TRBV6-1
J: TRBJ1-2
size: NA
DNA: TGTGCCAGCAGTGCCCCGTTCCTCTTCGGACAGGGAGGGGGCTACACCTTC
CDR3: CASSAPFLFGQGGGYTF

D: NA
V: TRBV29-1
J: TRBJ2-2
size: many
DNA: TGCAGCGCCGTGACAGGGAACACCGGGGAGCTGTTTTTT
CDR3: CSAVTGNTGELFF

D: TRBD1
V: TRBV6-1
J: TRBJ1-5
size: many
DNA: TGTGCCAGCAGGGACCGCCGGGACAGATATCAGCCCCAGCATTTT
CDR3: CASRDRRDRYQPQHF

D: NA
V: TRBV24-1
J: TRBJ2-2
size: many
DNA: TGTGCCACCAGTGTTCAGGGCCAAAACACCGGGGAGCTGTTTTTT
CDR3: CATSVQGQNTGELFF

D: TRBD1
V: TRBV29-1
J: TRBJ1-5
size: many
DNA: TGCAGCGTCGGGGACAGGGGCAATCAGCCCCAGCATTTT
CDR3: CSVGDRGNQPQHF

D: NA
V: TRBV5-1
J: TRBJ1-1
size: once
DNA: TGCGCCAGCAGCTTGGGTATCACCCAGGGTCGGAACACTGAAGCTTGCTTT
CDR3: CASSLGITQGRNTEACF

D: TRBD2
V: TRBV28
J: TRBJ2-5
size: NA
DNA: TGTGCCAGCAGTTTGACTTCTAGCGGAAAAGAGACCCAGTACTTC
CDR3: CASSLTSSGKETQYF

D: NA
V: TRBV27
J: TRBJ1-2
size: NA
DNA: TGTGCCAGCAGCCTATGGACGGCGAACTCCCTACTCTACTTC
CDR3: CASSLWTANSLLYF

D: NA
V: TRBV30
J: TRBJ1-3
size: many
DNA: TGTGCCTGGAGTCCACTGGGGGAAGGAAACACCATATATTTT
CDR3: CAWSPLGEGNTIYF

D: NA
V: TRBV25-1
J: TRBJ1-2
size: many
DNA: TGTGCCAGCAGTCTCAAAGAAGGCTACACCTTC
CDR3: CASSLKEGYTF

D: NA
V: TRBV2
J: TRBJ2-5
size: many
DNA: TGTGCCAGCAGTTGGTCCCCAGAGACCCAGTACTTC
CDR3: CASSWSPETQYF

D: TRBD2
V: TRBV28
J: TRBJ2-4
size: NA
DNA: TGTGCCAGCAGCCCTGAAAGAACTAGCGGGGGACTAGCCAAAAACATTCAGTACTTC
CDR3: CASSPERTSGGLAKNIQYF

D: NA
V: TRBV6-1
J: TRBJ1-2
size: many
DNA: TGTGCCGTACTCGCAAATGGCTACACCTTC
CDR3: CAVLANGYTF

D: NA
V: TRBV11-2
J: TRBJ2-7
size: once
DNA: TGTGCCAGCAGCTTAGTATGGGTTACCTACGAGCAGTACTTC
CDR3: CASSLVWVTYEQYF

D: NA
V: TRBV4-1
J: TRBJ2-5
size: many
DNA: TGCGCCAGCAGCCAAGGGGAGTCAGGAGAGACCCAGTACTTC
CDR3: CASSQGESGETQYF

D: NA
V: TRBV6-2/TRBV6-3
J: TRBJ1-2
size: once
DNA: TGTGCCAGCACCAGAAGGGGAGGGCAAAGCTATGGCTACACCTTC
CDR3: CASTRRGGQSYGYTF

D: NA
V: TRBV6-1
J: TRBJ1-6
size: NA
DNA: TGTGCCAGCAGTGAGGGCAGGGGAGAATATTCACCCCTCCACTTT
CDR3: CASSEGRGEYSPLHF